This TCR beta chain was retrieved from a study of blood T cell repertoires in COVID-19. Study-wide context: Whether acute or convalescent, the COVID-19 samples came from the United States, Italy and Spain. From T cells, B-cell-depleted T cells, or PBMCs came the material, which was cDNA or gDNA.

The CDR3 is made up of 11 amino acids. Per the germline V gene, CDR1 is GTSNPN and CDR2 is SVGIG (reference sequence). Trimming stripped 3 bases from V and 3 bases from J, with 5 bases between. The authors' processing: Reference gene primers were amplified, and this amplification served to estimate nucleated cell counts. The method was immunoSEQ multiplex PCR; TCRdb's version includes in-frame clones alone and lacks a portion of them. V, J and clone size are taken as reported in that table, and D and trimming were inferred from the DNA itself. The sample lists 60,000 to 85,000 clones; more than 70% were seen once.

The sequenced sample was peripheral blood. The TCR was taken from a woman in her fifties or sixties with acute or convalescent COVID-19. The genes are TRBV30 and TRBJ1-1; D ambiguous. Here the CDR3 DNA reads TGTGCCTGGAGCTATGACACTGAAGCTTTCTTT. Its translation is CAWSYDTEAFF.